The 18 T cell receptor beta chains listed next were all sequenced from one sample in a study of T cell repertoires in cytomegalovirus infection. TCRdb recomputed calls from the reads with MiXCR, one row per CDR3 protein. The sample shows more than 20,000 distinct CDR3 sequences, about 23% of them seen only once. Antigen specificity for these receptors is unknown. The sample consisted of CD8+ T cells from cultured PBMCs, taken from culture after CMV antigen stimulation. Receptors were obtained from a human donor in good health (CMV status not recorded). Some clones in this sample may be carry-over from other donors' samples.

This rearrangement joins TRBV6-1 to TRBJ2-1; 7 bases match TRBD2. The V gene's germline CDR1 is MNHNS and CDR2 SASEGT. The CDR3 is 14 amino acids. J was trimmed by 4 bases and V by 7 bases; bases with no gene match: 7. As DNA, the CDR3 is TGTGCCAGCACACCGGGGGGAGGGTACAATGAGCAGTTCTTC. Translated, it gives CASTPGGGYNEQFF.

This clonotype showed up just once. CDR3 amino acids: CASSQDRSGGAYTQYF. The DNA of the CDR3 is TGCGCCAGCAGCCAAGATCGCAGCGGGGGGGCGTATACGCAGTATTTT. The chain is built from TRBV4-3 and TRBJ2-3; 10 bases line up with TRBD2. Germline V gene lookup returns CDR1 LGHNA and CDR2 YSLEER. The junction had 7 bases not matched to a gene; V was cut back by 0 bases and J by 7 bases. The CDR3 spans 16 residues.

The sample holds a few counts of this clonotype. V and J are TRBV5-6 and TRBJ2-3; TRBD2 aligns across 8 bases. J was trimmed by 6 bases and V by 0 bases; bases with no gene match: 9. The germline gives CDR1 SGHDT, CDR2 YYEEEE. The CDR3 is made up of 16 amino acids. The DNA for the CDR3 is TGTGCCAGCAGCTTGGGGACTAGCCTTGCGGGCGATACGCAGTATTTT. As protein: CASSLGTSLAGDTQYF. The full variable domain, with the rest looked up from reference TRBV5-6 and TRBJ2-3, is DAGVTQSPTHLIKTRGQQVTLRCSPKSGHDTVSWYQQALGQGPQFIFQYYEEEERQRGNFPDRFSGHQFPNYSSELNVNALLLGDSALYLCASSLGTSLAGDTQYFGPGTRLTVL.

The chain's CDR3 is CASSPQRDNEQFF. CDR3 coding DNA: TGTGCCAGCAGTCCCCAAAGGGACAATGAGCAGTTCTTC. This chain uses TRBV6-5 with TRBJ2-1; D gene unclear. The CDR3 is 13 amino acids. Per germline, CDR1 MNHEY and CDR2 SVGAGI. V was pared by 5 bases and J by 5 bases, with 10 bases between.

V and J are TRBV6-8 and TRBJ2-5; TRBD2 agrees at 8 bases. Trimming cost V 6 bases and J 2 bases; bases outside gene matches: 11. The CDR3 has 16 amino acids. The germline V gene encodes CDR1 MNHGY and CDR2 SAAAGT. The CDR3 DNA is TGTGCCAGCAGCCCCCTTGCGGGGGGTAAGCAAGAGACCCAGTACTTC. This gives the protein CASSPLAGGKQETQYF.

In this sample, this clonotype turned up many times. The CDR3 nucleotides are TGTGCCAGCAGGGATCCGGGACAGAATTTCCATGAGCAGTTCTTC. Translation: CASRDPGQNFHEQFF. The chain couples TRBV12-3 or TRBV12-4 to TRBJ2-1; 7 bases are shared with TRBD1. Trimming took 6 bases from V and 8 from J; bases not matched to a gene: 13. The CDR3 has 15 amino acids.

The gene calls are TRBV10-3 and TRBJ2-7, with 9 bases fitting TRBD1. Losses at the gene ends were 8 bases for V and 4 bases for J; bases not matched to a gene: 15. This CDR3 is built from 16 residues. CDR1 is ENHRY, CDR2 SYGVKD, per germline. For the CDR3, the DNA is TGTGCCATCGCCGGGACAGGGTCTCCGGTTGGTTACGAGCAGTACTTC. This translates into CAIAGTGSPVGYEQYF.

The rearrangement links TRBV6-1 to TRBJ2-3; 13 bases match TRBD2. The V segment lost 7 bases and the J segment 7 bases; nucleotides outside the gene matches: 8. The CDR3 has 15 residues. Germline-derived CDR1 and CDR2 are MNHNS and SASEGT. The CDR3 DNA is TGTGCCAGCATGGGGGGGACTAGCGGGGTGTATACGCAGTATTTT. This encodes CASMGGTSGVYTQYF.

At least ten counts were recorded for this clonotype. The chain is built from TRBV7-2 and TRBJ2-7; TRBD1 aligns across 11 bases. The CDR3 runs to 14 residues. V trimming: 5 bases; J trimming: 4 bases; junction bases outside the gene matches: 4. Germline V gives CDR1 SGHTA, CDR2 FQGNSA. Here the CDR3 reads CASSPGTGGYEQYF. The CDR3 DNA is TGTGCCAGCAGCCCCGGGACAGGGGGGTACGAGCAGTACTTC.

This chain links TRBV20-1 with TRBJ2-7; 7 nucleotides align to TRBD1. The CDR3 extends over 14 amino acids. V lost 3 bases to trimming and J lost 1 base; unmatched junction nucleotides: 6. CDR1 is DFQATT, CDR2 SNEGSKA, per germline (reference sequence). CDR3 amino acids: CSARTGFQSYEQYF. Written as DNA, the CDR3 is TGCAGTGCTAGGACAGGGTTTCAGTCCTACGAGCAGTACTTC.

This clonotype has ten or more counts. V and J are TRBV2 and TRBJ2-7, with D uncertain. V was clipped by 8 bases and J by 3 bases, with 5 bases between them. Germline-derived CDR1 and CDR2 are SNHLY and FYNNEI. The CDR3 has 10 residues. DNA of the CDR3: TGTGCCAGCTCCGACTACGAGCAGTACTTC. Translating gives CASSDYEQYF. Filled out from reference TRBV2 and TRBJ2-7, the complete variable domain reads EPEVTQTPSHQVTQMGQEVILRCVPISNHLYFYWYRQILGQKVEFLVSFYNNEISEKSEIFDDQFSVERPDGSNFTLKIRSTKLEDSAMYFCASSDYEQYFGPGTRLTVT.

This clonotype showed up many times. The chain employs TRBV7-2 and TRBJ2-2; TRBD1 might be the D (6 bases). This CDR3 has 16 amino acids. Looked up from germline, CDR1 is SGHTA and CDR2 is FQGNSA. The germline V and J ends were trimmed by 5 bases and 5 bases, with 18 bases remaining between them. DNA of the CDR3: TGTGCCAGCAGCCGAACAGGGCGGGTAAAGACCGGGGAGCTGTTTTTT. Translated: CASSRTGRVKTGELFF.

The chain uses TRBV7-4 and TRBJ2-1, with no clear D. The CDR3 runs to 12 residues. CDR1 and CDR2 from the germline V gene are SGHVT and SQSDAQ. Trimming cost V 0 bases and J 9 bases, with 6 bases left between them. CDR3: CASSLAFSEQFF. The CDR3 DNA reads TGTGCCAGCAGCTTAGCGTTTAGTGAGCAGTTCTTC.

This CDR3 is CASSLPPGQGSYNEQFF. In nucleotides, the CDR3 is TGTGCCAGCAGCTTGCCACCGGGACAGGGATCCTACAATGAGCAGTTCTTC. The chain links TRBV7-9 to TRBJ2-1, with TRBD1 identical over 9 bases. This CDR3 comprises 17 residues. The V segment lost 3 bases and the J segment 1 base; nucleotides outside the gene matches: 7. Germline V lookup: CDR1 SEHNR, CDR2 FQNEAQ (reference sequence).

This rearrangement joins TRBV10-3 to TRBJ2-1; TRBD2 might be the D (5 bases). CDR1 and CDR2 (germline): ENHRY, SYGVKD. V was trimmed by 5 bases and J by 0 bases, leaving 14 bases between them. The CDR3 is 16 amino acids. The CDR3 reads CAISPRTGSSYNEQFF. CDR3 in DNA: TGTGCCATCAGTCCGAGGACTGGGAGCTCCTACAATGAGCAGTTCTTC.

This clonotype came up a few times. The rearrangement uses TRBV7-6 and TRBJ1-5, with no clear D. This CDR3 spans 13 amino acids. Germline values: CDR1 SGHVS, CDR2 FNYEAQ. Trimming took off 1 base at V and 3 bases at J, with 4 bases between the two ends. The CDR3 is CASSLGTNQPQHF. DNA for the CDR3: TGTGCCAGCAGCTTAGGTACCAATCAGCCCCAGCATTTT.

This sequence joins TRBV5-1 and TRBJ2-5, with 8 bases aligning to TRBD2. Germline CDR1 reads SGHRS; CDR2 reads YFSETQ. The CDR3 runs 16 residues. Unmatched junction bases numbered 4, after V lost 0 bases and J lost 0 bases. In DNA form, the CDR3 reads TGCGCCAGCAGCTTGGCCGGGGGGGCTTACCAAGAGACCCAGTACTTC. The encoded protein is CASSLAGGAYQETQYF.

Notes on this clonotype: Being one base from a much bigger clone, this may be a read error. The chain has TRBV7-2 and TRBJ2-5, with D perhaps matching TRBD1 (5 bases). CDR1 SGHTA and CDR2 FQGNSA come from the germline V gene. CDR3 length: 15 amino acids. Trimming removed 5 bases from V and 2 bases from J, with 15 bases in between. The CDR3 DNA reads TGTACCAGCAGCGTCGACAGAGCGCAACAAGAGACCCAGTACTTC. This gives the protein CTSSVDRAQQETQYF.